Detailed here is one T cell receptor (beta chain). The data were taken from a study of blood T cell repertoires in COVID-19. The cohort comprised adults aged about 18 to 100 years residing in about two dozen US areas. Participants' own reports of clinical history determined their cohort assignment. Sequencing was performed with immunoSEQ multiplex PCR; in TCRdb, only in-frame clones are kept and a portion is missing. The sample yields a few hundred thousand clones, approximately 85% seen once. The length of the CDR3 is 13 residues. Trimming took 8 bases from V and 4 from J, leaving 14 bases between them. Germline-derived CDR1 and CDR2 are SGHTA and FQGTGA.

The V and J genes are TRBV7-3 and TRBJ2-5; a possible D gene is TRBD1 (6 bases). The source is a man aged 25 to 40 who had recovered from COVID-19. The sequenced sample was PBMCs or T cells enriched from blood (not recorded which). The CDR3 is CASGPGARETQYF. The CDR3 DNA reads as TGTGCCAGCGGCCCAGGGGCAAGAGAGACCCAGTACTTC.